The clone carrying this T cell receptor beta chain came up a few times. In the original processing: Quantification of nucleated cells was approximated via reference gene primer amplification. TCRdb keeps only in-frame clones here, not all; method: immunoSEQ multiplex PCR. The D gene and trimming were derived from the DNA, and the V and J assignments and clone size from that table. The data show around 180,000 clones, 70% to 85% seen once. The data stem from a study of blood T cell repertoires in COVID-19. Turning to the study itself: PBMCs, B-cell-depleted T cells, or T cells provided the cDNA or gDNA that made up the material.

The sample comprised peripheral blood. The source of this sequence is a woman aged 30 to 39 with acute or convalescent COVID-19.

The CDR3, as DNA: TGTGCCAGCAACCCCCTCGGGGGAAGTCAGCCCCAGCATTTT. Its protein product is CASNPLGGSQPQHF. V and J are TRBV7-9 and TRBJ1-5, with D maybe TRBD1 (5 bases). Germline V gives CDR1 SEHNR, CDR2 FQNEAQ (reference sequence). The V end was cut by 7 bases, the J end by 6 bases, with 16 bases between. The CDR3 length is 14 residues.